This TCR beta chain originates from a study of early T cells in non-severe SARS-CoV-2 infection. Germline-derived CDR1 and CDR2 are GTSNPN and SVGIG (reference sequence). The CDR3 sequence is 13 residues long. Trimming shortened V by 5 bases and J by 4 bases, and 14 bases separated the two germline ends. There are many counts of this clonotype. TCRdb reprocessed the 5' RACE reads via MiXCR and lists one record per CDR3 protein. This table holds 60,000 or so distinct CDR3 sequences, around 13% found once. The rearrangement joins TRBV30 to TRBJ1-2; D not certain. The receptor's source is an adult who was a healthcare worker with PCR-confirmed SARS-CoV-2 infection or an uninfected control (not recorded which). Sequenced: whole blood. Here the CDR3 reads CAWGRRVGYGYTF. The CDR3 nucleotides are TGTGCCTGGGGACGCCGAGTGGGCTATGGCTACACCTTC.